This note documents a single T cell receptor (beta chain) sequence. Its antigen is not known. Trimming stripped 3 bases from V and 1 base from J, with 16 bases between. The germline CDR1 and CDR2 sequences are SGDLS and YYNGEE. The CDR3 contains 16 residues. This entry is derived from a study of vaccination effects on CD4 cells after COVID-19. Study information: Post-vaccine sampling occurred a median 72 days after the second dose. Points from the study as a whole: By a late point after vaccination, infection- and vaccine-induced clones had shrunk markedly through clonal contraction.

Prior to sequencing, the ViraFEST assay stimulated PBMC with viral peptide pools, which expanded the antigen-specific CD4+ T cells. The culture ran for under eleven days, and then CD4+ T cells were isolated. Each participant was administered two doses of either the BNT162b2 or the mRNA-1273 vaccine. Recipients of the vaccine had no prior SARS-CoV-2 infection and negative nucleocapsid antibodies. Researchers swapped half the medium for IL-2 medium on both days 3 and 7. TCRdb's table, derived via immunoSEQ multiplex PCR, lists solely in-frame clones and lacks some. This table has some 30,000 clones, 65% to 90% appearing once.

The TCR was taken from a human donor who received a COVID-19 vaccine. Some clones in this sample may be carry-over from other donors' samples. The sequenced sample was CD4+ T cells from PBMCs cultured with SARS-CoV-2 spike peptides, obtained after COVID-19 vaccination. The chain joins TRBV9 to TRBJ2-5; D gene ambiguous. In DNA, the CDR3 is TGTGCCAGCAGCGCTTCGATCACTGTAGGCCAAGAGACCCAGTACTTC. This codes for CASSASITVGQETQYF.